This T cell receptor (beta chain) was profiled in a study of T cell responses to AZD1222 COVID-19 vaccine. Study-wide results and limits: Donors were chiefly white British, with a greater number of females, and clonal diversity was perhaps underestimated. Close to half of spike-specific TCRs reportedly recognize unmutated variant regions. Repertoire samples came only from after the peak T cell response.

Trimming took 1 base from V and 1 from J, leaving 10 bases between them. Germline lookup yields CDR1 SGHVS and CDR2 FNYEAQ. The CDR3 is 15 residues long. Sequenced by immunoSEQ multiplex PCR; TCRdb stores in-frame clones only, minus some. This table holds 95,000 to 150,000 clones, around 90% found once. Details on this clone: Its cognate antigen is unknown.

This sequence was found in an adult in good health. The sequenced sample was peripheral blood, obtained on day 0 of AZD1222 vaccination. The chain combines TRBV7-6 with TRBJ1-1; D gene uncertain. The CDR3 nucleotides are TGTGCCAGCAGCTTAGGCGATGGTAGGAACACTGAAGCTTTCTTT. Protein: CASSLGDGRNTEAFF. The full variable domain, rest sourced from reference TRBV7-6 and TRBJ1-1, is GAGVSQSPRYKVTKRGQDVALRCDPISGHVSLYWYRQALGQGPEFLTYFNYEAQQDKSGLPNDRFSAERPEGSISTLTIQRTEQRDSAMYRCASSLGDGRNTEAFFGQGTRLTVV.